One and the same sample provided the 2 T cell receptor beta chains below, sequenced in a study of human T cells and chemical hapten exposure. TCRdb re-called the RACE reads with MiXCR, one entry per CDR3 protein. The data contain some 180,000 distinct CDR3 sequences, about a fifth of them singletons. Time point defined: patch test 1, 2 weeks after DPC sensitization. Treatment in this sample: therapeutic diphenylcyclopropenone sensitization with weekly scalp DPC. Sequences were derived from whole blood, sampled in connection with sensitization to the hapten diphenylcyclopropenone (DPC). These receptors originate from a woman between 50 and 59 years old with alopecia areata. Some clones in this sample may be carry-over from other donors' samples.

This clonotype has ten or more counts. The chain has TRBV20-1 and TRBJ1-1, with 7 bases fitting TRBD1. After removal of 3 bases from V and 0 bases from J, the junction contained 10 bases not matched to a gene. The CDR3 has 16 residues. Germline V gives CDR1 DFQATT, CDR2 SNEGSKA (reference sequence). The CDR3 bases are TGCAGTGCTAGCCAGAACTCCGGGACAGTGAACACTGAAGCTTTCTTT. Amino acid sequence: CSASQNSGTVNTEAFF.

The V call is TRBV24-1, the J call TRBJ2-1; D unclear. The germline V gene has CDR1 KGHDR and CDR2 SFDVKD. V shed 3 bases and J shed 5 bases, with 7 bases lying between them. CDR3 length: 13 residues. As DNA, the CDR3 is TGTGCCACCAGTGATACGGTGAACAATGAGCAGTTCTTC. Protein: CATSDTVNNEQFF.